The rows below give T cell receptor beta chains drawn from one sample of a study of T-cell memory formation after mild COVID-19. MiXCR, run by TCRdb on the 5' RACE reads, gives a single entry per CDR3 protein. The sample lists fewer than 550,000 distinct CDR3 sequences, 20% seen once, with more than 8% in the top ten. Sequences were obtained from PBMCs or a T cell subset sorted from them (not recorded which). These receptors originate from an adult woman who had mild COVID-19 (a few samples of this study predate the infection). Cell type and time point are not known. Each CDR3 is given with its conserved first and last residue. Each record gives: CDR3 DNA, CDR3 protein, V gene, D gene, clone size, CDR3 length, J gene. The D gene is left open where the match is weak. Clone size is not always given. Where it is, it says once, few, many or a class for expanded clones.

DNA: TGTGCCATCGGGACGGCGAATTCACCCCTCCACTTT
CDR3: CAIGTANSPLHF
V: TRBV2
D: NA
size: few
length: 12
J: TRBJ1-6

DNA: TGTGCCAGCAGCTTAATCGGCGGGAGGGCCGCAGATACGCAGTATTTT
CDR3: CASSLIGGRAADTQYF
V: TRBV11-2
D: TRBD2
size: NA
length: 16
J: TRBJ2-3

DNA: TGTGCCAGCAGACCCGAGAGGGGCGGGTACTATGGCTACACCTTC
CDR3: CASRPERGGYYGYTF
V: TRBV6-1
D: NA
size: NA
length: 15
J: TRBJ1-2

DNA: TGTGCCAGCAGTTTAAGGACTGCAGGCACAGATACGCAGTATTTT
CDR3: CASSLRTAGTDTQYF
V: TRBV12-3/TRBV12-4
D: NA
size: NA
length: 15
J: TRBJ2-3

DNA: TGCGCCAGCAGTTGGCAATTAGCGGGGGGCCAAGAGACCCAGTACTTC
CDR3: CASSWQLAGGQETQYF
V: TRBV5-1
D: TRBD2
size: NA
length: 16
J: TRBJ2-5

DNA: TGTGCCAGCAGATTGGGGACTAGCGGGGGGCAAAGTGAGCAGTTCTTC
CDR3: CASRLGTSGGQSEQFF
V: TRBV12-3/TRBV12-4
D: TRBD2
size: NA
length: 16
J: TRBJ2-1

DNA: TGTGCCAGCAGCCGGGACAGGGGGCACGAGACCCAGTACTTC
CDR3: CASSRDRGHETQYF
V: TRBV4-2
D: TRBD1
size: NA
length: 14
J: TRBJ2-5

DNA: TGTGCCATCAGTGATGGACGGTCTAGGACGCAGTATTTT
CDR3: CAISDGRSRTQYF
V: TRBV10-3
D: NA
size: few
length: 13
J: TRBJ2-3

DNA: TGTGCCATCAGTGTCCGGGACAATGAAAAACTGTTTTTT
CDR3: CAISVRDNEKLFF
V: TRBV10-3
D: NA
size: few
length: 13
J: TRBJ1-4

DNA: TGTGCCATCCAAACCCGTCTGAGCACTAGCGGGGAGGCCACCACAGATACGCAGTATTTT
CDR3: CAIQTRLSTSGEATTDTQYF
V: TRBV10-3
D: TRBD2
size: few
length: 20
J: TRBJ2-3

DNA: TGTGCCAGCACGCACCACGGGCAGTACTTC
CDR3: CASTHHGQYF
V: TRBV6-2/TRBV6-3
D: NA
size: NA
length: 10
J: TRBJ2-7

DNA: TGTGCCATCAGTGAAATGGGAAACACTGAAGCTTTCTTT
CDR3: CAISEMGNTEAFF
V: TRBV10-3
D: NA
size: NA
length: 13
J: TRBJ1-1

DNA: TGTGCCAGCAGTACCGGACAGTCTAATTCACCCCTCCACTTT
CDR3: CASSTGQSNSPLHF
V: TRBV12-3/TRBV12-4
D: NA
size: few
length: 14
J: TRBJ1-6

DNA: TGCGCCAGCAGCCAGGACAGCTCATATAATTCACCCCTCCACTTT
CDR3: CASSQDSSYNSPLHF
V: TRBV4-1
D: NA
size: NA
length: 15
J: TRBJ1-6

DNA: TGCAGTGCTAGAGATAAGGGACGAGATGAGCAGTTCTTC
CDR3: CSARDKGRDEQFF
V: TRBV20-1
D: NA
size: NA
length: 13
J: TRBJ2-1

DNA: TGTGCCAGCAGCTTAGGGTCTAGCGGGAGTTACGAGCAGTACTTC
CDR3: CASSLGSSGSYEQYF
V: TRBV7-2
D: TRBD2
size: many
length: 15
J: TRBJ2-7

DNA: TGCAGCGTTGATGGTGGGACAGGGAACACTGAAGCTTTCTTT
CDR3: CSVDGGTGNTEAFF
V: TRBV29-1
D: TRBD1
size: NA
length: 14
J: TRBJ1-1

DNA: TGTGCCAGCAGCCCCGGGGGGACTGGCTACACCTTC
CDR3: CASSPGGTGYTF
V: TRBV7-9
D: NA
size: few
length: 12
J: TRBJ1-2

DNA: TGTGCCACCAGTCGGGGGGGGCTCTACAATGAGCAGTTCTTC
CDR3: CATSRGGLYNEQFF
V: TRBV24-1
D: TRBD2
size: few
length: 14
J: TRBJ2-1

DNA: TGTGCCAGCCGAGCTGAAGGTTCCGAAGCTTTCTTT
CDR3: CASRAEGSEAFF
V: TRBV12-3/TRBV12-4
D: NA
size: few
length: 12
J: TRBJ1-1

DNA: TGTGCCAGCAGCCGGAGACCGGGACAGGGACTCGACTATGGCTACACCTTC
CDR3: CASSRRPGQGLDYGYTF
V: TRBV5-5
D: TRBD1
size: NA
length: 17
J: TRBJ1-2

DNA: TGTGCCAGCAGCTCTAATACAATGAGCTCTGGAAACACCATATATTTT
CDR3: CASSSNTMSSGNTIYF
V: TRBV7-6
D: NA
size: NA
length: 16
J: TRBJ1-3

DNA: TGTGCCAGCAGCTTTCAAGATGGGCTAGAAGCTTTCTTT
CDR3: CASSFQDGLEAFF
V: TRBV5-5
D: NA
size: few
length: 13
J: TRBJ1-1

DNA: TGTGCCAGCAGCAGGGTCAATGATGGCCGGCAGCCCCAGCATTTT
CDR3: CASSRVNDGRQPQHF
V: TRBV7-9
D: NA
size: NA
length: 15
J: TRBJ1-5

DNA: TGTGCCAGCAGTTACCAACAGTACAATGAGCAGTTCTTC
CDR3: CASSYQQYNEQFF
V: TRBV6-2/TRBV6-3
D: NA
size: NA
length: 13
J: TRBJ2-1

DNA: TGCAGCGGTAGACTAGATGCTGAGCAGTTCTTC
CDR3: CSGRLDAEQFF
V: TRBV29-1
D: NA
size: many
length: 11
J: TRBJ2-1

DNA: TGTGCCAGCACCAATACAGGGTCCAATTCACCCCTCCACTTT
CDR3: CASTNTGSNSPLHF
V: TRBV12-3/TRBV12-4
D: NA
size: NA
length: 14
J: TRBJ1-6

DNA: TGCAGTGCTAGAGATTCAGGGGGCATGGAGACCCAGTACTTC
CDR3: CSARDSGGMETQYF
V: TRBV20-1
D: TRBD1
size: few
length: 14
J: TRBJ2-5

DNA: TGTGCCAGCAGCTTAGCGATAGCGGGAGTGGGAGAGACCCAGTACTTC
CDR3: CASSLAIAGVGETQYF
V: TRBV7-9
D: TRBD2
size: few
length: 16
J: TRBJ2-5

DNA: TGTGCCAGCAGTTCGCTGGGACACCCAGATACGCAGTATTTT
CDR3: CASSSLGHPDTQYF
V: TRBV12-3/TRBV12-4
D: NA
size: NA
length: 14
J: TRBJ2-3

DNA: TGTGCCAGCAACCTCCCGGGGGCAGCCGACTATGGCTACACCTTC
CDR3: CASNLPGAADYGYTF
V: TRBV12-3/TRBV12-4
D: NA
size: few
length: 15
J: TRBJ1-2

DNA: TGCAGTGCTGATGGACAGGAGGGCGAGCAGTACTTC
CDR3: CSADGQEGEQYF
V: TRBV20-1
D: NA
size: NA
length: 12
J: TRBJ2-7

DNA: TGTGCCAGCAGTTACAGAGGGGGGAAGGAGACCCAGTACTTC
CDR3: CASSYRGGKETQYF
V: TRBV6-2/TRBV6-3
D: NA
size: NA
length: 14
J: TRBJ2-5

DNA: TGTGCCAGCAGTTCCAGGAGGCGAAGCGAGCAGTACTTC
CDR3: CASSSRRRSEQYF
V: TRBV6-5
D: NA
size: NA
length: 13
J: TRBJ2-7

DNA: TGTGCCAGCAGTCGGCTAGATACGCAGTATTTT
CDR3: CASSRLDTQYF
V: TRBV6-5
D: NA
size: few
length: 11
J: TRBJ2-3

DNA: TGTGCCAGCCTTCCCAAGGGAGGACTCAATGAGCAGTTCTTC
CDR3: CASLPKGGLNEQFF
V: TRBV12-3/TRBV12-4
D: NA
size: NA
length: 14
J: TRBJ2-1

DNA: TGTGCCAGCAGTCAGCAACACACAGATACGCAGTATTTT
CDR3: CASSQQHTDTQYF
V: TRBV12-3/TRBV12-4
D: NA
size: few
length: 13
J: TRBJ2-3

DNA: TGCGCCAGCAGCCAAAATGGGGTGGCTTTCTTT
CDR3: CASSQNGVAFF
V: TRBV4-1
D: NA
size: NA
length: 11
J: TRBJ1-1

DNA: TGTGCCAGCAGCCTCCCTCCGCCTAGCGGAACAGATACGCAGTATTTT
CDR3: CASSLPPPSGTDTQYF
V: TRBV11-2
D: TRBD2
size: NA
length: 16
J: TRBJ2-3

DNA: TGTGCCAGCAGCCAAGATAATTGGGGCGCCAGCTATGGCTACACCTTC
CDR3: CASSQDNWGASYGYTF
V: TRBV3-1
D: NA
size: few
length: 16
J: TRBJ1-2

DNA: TGTGCCACCAGCAGAGATTCAACAGTCTACAATGAGCAGTTCTTC
CDR3: CATSRDSTVYNEQFF
V: TRBV15
D: NA
size: NA
length: 15
J: TRBJ2-1

DNA: TGTGCCATCAGTGGACCGCCACAAGAGACCCAGTACTTC
CDR3: CAISGPPQETQYF
V: TRBV10-3
D: NA
size: few
length: 13
J: TRBJ2-5

DNA: TGCGCCAGCTCTAGCGGGGCAAACACCGGGGAGCTGTTTTTT
CDR3: CASSSGANTGELFF
V: TRBV5-1
D: TRBD2
size: many
length: 14
J: TRBJ2-2

DNA: TGTGCCAGCAGCTTAGCTTCAAACATTCAGTACTTC
CDR3: CASSLASNIQYF
V: TRBV11-3
D: NA
size: few
length: 12
J: TRBJ2-4

DNA: TGTGCCAGCAGTTACTTCGCCACTAGCGGGAGAAGGGACGAGCAGTACTTC
CDR3: CASSYFATSGRRDEQYF
V: TRBV6-2/TRBV6-3
D: TRBD2
size: NA
length: 17
J: TRBJ2-7

DNA: TGCGCCAGCAGCCCCCTCCGGGGGCAGCCCCAGCATTTT
CDR3: CASSPLRGQPQHF
V: TRBV4-1
D: NA
size: NA
length: 13
J: TRBJ1-5

DNA: TGCGCCAGCAGCTGGGACCCGGGACTCCAGTCCTACGAGCAGTACTTC
CDR3: CASSWDPGLQSYEQYF
V: TRBV5-1
D: NA
size: NA
length: 16
J: TRBJ2-7

DNA: TGTGCCACCAAGGGAGGCCTAGAAGGCACAGATACGCAGTATTTT
CDR3: CATKGGLEGTDTQYF
V: TRBV24-1
D: NA
size: NA
length: 15
J: TRBJ2-3

DNA: TGTGCCAGCAGTGTGTGGAGGGAATACGAGCAGTACTTC
CDR3: CASSVWREYEQYF
V: TRBV7-2
D: NA
size: few
length: 13
J: TRBJ2-7

DNA: TGTGCCAGCAGTTACTCGAAAGGTTCGACAGGGGCAGGCATTGACTATGGCTACACCTTC
CDR3: CASSYSKGSTGAGIDYGYTF
V: TRBV6-2/TRBV6-3
D: TRBD1
size: few
length: 20
J: TRBJ1-2

DNA: TGTGCCAGCTCACCAAACAGGGGCGCCTACGAGCAGTACTTC
CDR3: CASSPNRGAYEQYF
V: TRBV18
D: TRBD1
size: NA
length: 14
J: TRBJ2-7

DNA: TGTGCCAGCAGCGTATCTGCGGGGAGCTCCTACGAGCAGTACTTC
CDR3: CASSVSAGSSYEQYF
V: TRBV9
D: NA
size: NA
length: 15
J: TRBJ2-7

DNA: TGTGCCAGCAGCTCCCGGCGGGAGGGAGGTGGAGAGACCCAGTACTTC
CDR3: CASSSRREGGGETQYF
V: TRBV7-2
D: TRBD2
size: NA
length: 16
J: TRBJ2-5